Shown below are 26 T cell receptor beta chains from a single sample sequenced in a study of Ad26.COV2.S vaccination and SARS-CoV-2 variants. The treatment denotes: about 20 received Ad26.COV2.S at low or high dose, single or two shots; five or six received placebo; per-sample allocation not given. Sample collection was performed on day 63 after the first vaccine or placebo injection. Profiled with immunoSEQ multiplex PCR; TCRdb holds only in-frame clones, not every one. The sample holds around 340,000 clones, approximately 86% seen once. The sample in question was peripheral blood, obtained in a trial of Ad26.COV2.S vaccine versus placebo. Receptor source: a person aged 18-60 years who received the Ad26.COV2.S COVID-19 vaccine or a placebo.

The genes are TRBV28 and TRBJ1-2; 8 bases are shared with TRBD1. This CDR3 has 17 residues. Germline assignment: CDR1 MDHEN and CDR2 SYDVKM. The J segment lost 7 bases and the V segment lost 10 bases, leaving 23 bases of the junction unmatched. In nucleotides, the CDR3 is TGTGCCACCCCCCGGGCGGACAGGGCCGGCTCAGTTCTTGGCTACACCTTC. Its translation: CATPRADRAGSVLGYTF.

This clone appeared once. V gene TRBV10-3 combines with J gene TRBJ2-5; 11 positions match TRBD2. Losses at the gene ends were 3 bases for V and 4 bases for J; bases not matched to a gene: 4. This CDR3 comprises 15 residues. Germline CDR1 and CDR2: ENHRY and SYGVKD. CDR3 sequence reads: CAISDLTSGRETQYF. CDR3 DNA sequence: TGTGCCATCAGTGACCTAACTAGCGGGAGAGAGACCCAGTACTTC.

The J gene is TRBJ2-2, the V gene TRBV7-9, with D perhaps matching TRBD2 (6 bases). The V gene's germline CDR1 is SEHNR and CDR2 FQNEAQ (reference sequence). The CDR3 sequence is 14 residues long. V was pared by 5 bases and J by 2 bases, with 9 bases between. The CDR3 DNA is TGTGCCAGCAGCCCCGGGAGCAACACCGGGGAGCTGTTTTTT. It specifies CASSPGSNTGELFF. Full variable domain (missing parts from reference TRBV7-9 and TRBJ2-2): DTGVSQNPRHKITKRGQNVTFRCDPISEHNRLYWYRQTLGQGPEFLTYFQNEAQLEKSRLLSDRFSAERPKGSFSTLEIQRTEQGDSAMYLCASSPGSNTGELFFGEGSRLTVL.

This chain links TRBV7-9 with TRBJ2-7; unclear D gene. Trimming removed 1 base from V and 5 bases from J, with 12 bases in between. The V gene's germline CDR1 is SEHNR and CDR2 FQNEAQ (reference sequence). CDR3 length: 14 residues. CDR3 region: CASSLEFPVDEQYF. Written as DNA, the CDR3 is TGTGCCAGCAGCTTAGAGTTTCCTGTCGACGAGCAGTACTTC.

For this clone: At one end, the junction sequence differs from germline, possibly due to a read error. The rearrangement links TRBV11-2 to TRBJ2-7; no clear D. Germline CDR1 and CDR2: SGHAT and FQNNGV. This CDR3 contains 14 residues. CDR3 DNA sequence: TGTGCCAGCAGCTTAACGCTCCACTCCCACGAGCAGTACTTC. As protein: CASSLTLHSHEQYF.

V usage is TRBV5-1 and J usage is TRBJ2-5; D is tentatively TRBD1 or TRBD2 (5 bases each). V was shortened by 4 bases and J by 0 bases, with 10 bases between the two germline ends. CDR1 and CDR2 from the germline V gene are SGHRS and YFSETQ. This CDR3 contains 14 residues. Here the CDR3 reads CASSPGTNQETQYF. CDR3 in DNA: TGCGCCAGCAGCCCCGGGACGAACCAAGAGACCCAGTACTTC.

This chain links TRBV10-3 with TRBJ2-5; D is uncertain. V gave up 8 bases and J gave up 3 bases, with 13 bases separating them. CDR1 and CDR2 from the germline V gene are ENHRY and SYGVKD. There are 13 residues in the CDR3. Here the CDR3 reads CAIGPSREETQYF. The CDR3 nucleotides read TGTGCCATCGGACCAAGCCGGGAAGAGACCCAGTACTTC.

The chain links TRBV25-1 to TRBJ1-6; no clear D. This CDR3 is built from 17 residues. Germline CDR1 reads MGHDK; CDR2 reads SYGVNS. Trimming took 4 bases from V and 2 from J, leaving 15 bases between them. CDR3 sequence: CASSGAGLVPYNSPLHF. The CDR3 coding sequence is TGTGCCAGCAGTGGGGCAGGTCTAGTTCCCTATAATTCACCCCTCCACTTT.

The chain employs TRBV19 and TRBJ2-1; D gene unclear. Germline V gene lookup returns CDR1 LNHDA and CDR2 SQIVND (reference sequence). V lost 9 bases and J lost 7, with 16 bases in between. The CDR3 has 13 residues. The CDR3 sequence: CASQYKPGNEQFF. The CDR3 DNA follows: TGTGCCAGCCAGTATAAACCTGGTAATGAGCAGTTCTTC.

The J gene is TRBJ1-4, the V gene TRBV5-1, with D perhaps matching TRBD1 (5 bases). CDR1 is SGHRS and CDR2 is YFSETQ in the germline V gene. This CDR3 comprises 14 residues. V gave up 0 bases and J gave up 5 bases, with 8 bases separating them. The CDR3 DNA is TGCGCCAGCAGCTTGGGGGGCCTGAATGAAAAACTGTTTTTT. It yields the protein CASSLGGLNEKLFF.

The chain couples TRBV4-3 to TRBJ1-5; D gene unclear. CDR1 LGHNA and CDR2 YSLEER come from the germline V gene. V was trimmed by 4 bases and J by 0 bases, leaving 10 bases between them. The CDR3 loop spans 15 amino acids. CDR3 sequence: CASSRTSNSNQPQHF. The CDR3, as DNA: TGCGCCAGCAGCCGGACGTCTAATAGCAATCAGCCCCAGCATTTT.

This sequence joins TRBV5-6 and TRBJ2-7; maybe TRBD2 (6 bases). The ends were cut back, 3 bases at V and 8 bases at J, with 21 bases in the middle. This CDR3 region has 15 residues. The germline CDR1 and CDR2 sequences are SGHDT and YYEEEE. CDR3 sequence reads: CASSSSGGRGRKQYF. The CDR3 DNA reads as TGTGCCAGCAGCTCCTCCGGTGGACGAGGGAGGAAGCAGTACTTC. The full variable domain, in which reference TRBV5-6 and TRBJ2-7 provide the parts outside the CDR3, is DAGVTQSPTHLIKTRGQQVTLRCSPKSGHDTVSWYQQALGQGPQFIFQYYEEEERQRGNFPDRFSGHQFPNYSSELNVNALLLGDSALYLCASSSSGGRGRKQYFGPGTRLTVT.

In its sample, this clone was seen once. The chain has TRBV18 and TRBJ1-3; D not resolved. This CDR3 region has 15 residues. The V gene lost 5 bases and the J gene lost 2 bases, with 13 bases spanning the gap. The germline V gene has CDR1 KGHSH and CDR2 LQKENI. CDR3: CASSRPSTAGNTIYF. The CDR3 region has the DNA TGTGCCAGCTCAAGACCATCAACAGCTGGAAACACCATATATTTT. Filled out from reference TRBV18 and TRBJ1-3, the complete variable domain reads NAGVMQNPRHLVRRRGQEARLRCSPMKGHSHVYWYRQLPEEGLKFMVYLQKENIIDESGMPKERFSAEFPKEGPSILRIQQVVRGDSAAYFCASSRPSTAGNTIYFGEGSWLTVV.

V is TRBV7-6 and J is TRBJ2-2, with TRBD2 identical over 7 bases. The CDR3 is 16 residues long. The germline V gene has CDR1 SGHVS and CDR2 FNYEAQ. Unmatched junction bases numbered 12, after V lost 5 bases and J lost 6 bases. The CDR3 coding sequence is TGTGCCAGCAGCCCCCCGGGGGGAAGATTGGCCGGGGAGCTGTTTTTT. Translating it yields CASSPPGGRLAGELFF.

The chain joins TRBV4-2 to TRBJ2-3; the match to TRBD1 covers 8 bases. The CDR3 runs to 16 residues. Germline V CDR1 and CDR2: LGHNA, YNFKEQ. V trimming: 2 bases; J trimming: 2 bases; junction bases outside the gene matches: 6. CDR3: CASSQLDRDPTDTQYF. The CDR3 coding sequence is TGTGCCAGCAGCCAACTGGACAGGGACCCCACAGATACGCAGTATTTT.

The rearrangement joins TRBV6-2 or TRBV6-3 to TRBJ2-7, with TRBD1 matching 11 bases. Trimming removed 1 base from V and 7 bases from J; junction bases left unmatched: 12. The CDR3 covers 17 residues. Germline CDR1 and CDR2: MNHEY and SVGEGT. CDR3 region: CASSYFRTGGASGEQYF. In nucleotides, the CDR3 is TGTGCCAGCAGTTACTTCCGGACAGGGGGCGCCTCGGGGGAGCAGTACTTC.

V and J are TRBV5-1 and TRBJ2-7, with TRBD1 matching 9 bases. The CDR3 length is 15 residues. The junction had 5 bases not matched to a gene; V was cut back by 3 bases and J by 1 base. From germline, CDR1 is SGHRS and CDR2 YFSETQ. The CDR3 loop reads CASSSTGTGSYEQYF. In nucleotides, the CDR3 is TGCGCCAGCAGCTCTACCGGGACAGGGTCCTACGAGCAGTACTTC.

The rearrangement uses TRBV11-2 and TRBJ1-5; no reliable D call. This CDR3 region has 13 residues. V gave up 4 bases and J gave up 5 bases, with 9 bases separating them. The germline CDR1 and CDR2 sequences are SGHAT and FQNNGV. The CDR3 loop is CASSSDSYQPQHF. The CDR3 nucleotides read TGTGCCAGCAGCTCGGACTCCTATCAGCCCCAGCATTTT.

V usage is TRBV28 and J usage is TRBJ2-1, with unresolved D. CDR3 length equals 13 residues. The germline gives CDR1 MDHEN, CDR2 SYDVKM. With 6 bases removed from V and 2 bases from J, the gap between germline ends came to 8 bases. In nucleotides, the CDR3 is TGTGCCAGCAGCCCTCCGACCTACAATGAGCAGTTCTTC. Amino acid sequence: CASSPPTYNEQFF.

V and J are TRBV3-1 (or the pseudogene TRBV3-2) and TRBJ2-1; 8 bases are shared with TRBD2. Losses at the gene ends were 3 bases for V and 3 bases for J; bases not matched to a gene: 1. The CDR3 is 14 residues long. Germline assignment: CDR1 LGHDT and CDR2 YNNKEL (reference sequence). This CDR3 reads CASSHTSGYNEQFF. CDR3 in DNA: TGTGCCAGCAGCCATACTAGCGGCTACAATGAGCAGTTCTTC.

This sequence joins TRBV11-3 and TRBJ1-3, with D possibly matching TRBD1 (6 bases). Looked up from germline, CDR1 is SGHNT and CDR2 is YENEEA. The CDR3 is 18 residues long. V lost 0 bases to trimming and J lost 3 bases, with 18 bases between them. DNA of the CDR3: TGTGCCAGCAGCTTAGAGGGGGGGGCGCGGAATTTTGGAAACACCATATATTTT. This codes for CASSLEGGARNFGNTIYF.

This chain links TRBV4-3 with TRBJ1-1; 8 nucleotides line up with TRBD1. CDR3 length: 15 amino acids. CDR1 and CDR2 from the germline V gene are LGHNA and YSLEER. V shed 5 bases, J shed 4 bases, and the junction held 9 bases outside the gene matches. This CDR3 reads CASSSNRGGSTEAFF. For the CDR3, the DNA is TGCGCCAGCAGCTCAAACAGGGGGGGTTCCACTGAAGCTTTCTTT.

The chain has TRBV5-8 and TRBJ2-7, with TRBD1 matching over 9 bases. The germline CDR1 and CDR2 sequences are SGHTS and YDEGEE. V lost 4 bases and J lost 3; bases outside the gene matches: 17. This CDR3 contains 18 residues. The CDR3, as DNA: TGTGCCAGCAGCCCCTTTCGTGGAACAGGGGGCGCAATCTACGAGCAGTACTTC. This encodes CASSPFRGTGGAIYEQYF.

The chain links TRBV11-2 to TRBJ1-5; the D is unclear. The V end was cut by 5 bases, the J end by 0 bases, with 11 bases between. The CDR3 runs to 15 residues. Per the germline V gene, CDR1 is SGHAT and CDR2 is FQNNGV. The CDR3 loop reads CASSHQGNSNQPQHF. The CDR3 nucleotides read TGTGCCAGCAGCCATCAAGGGAATAGCAATCAGCCCCAGCATTTT.

The V gene is TRBV7-9, the J gene TRBJ2-1, with D possibly being TRBD1 (5 bases). Trimming removed 5 bases from V and 3 bases from J, with 17 bases in between. The CDR3 is made up of 16 amino acids. Germline V gene lookup returns CDR1 SEHNR and CDR2 FQNEAQ (reference sequence). The CDR3 DNA reads as TGTGCCAGCAGCCCGACAGCTACCACCCTCTACAATGAGCAGTTCTTC. Encoded protein: CASSPTATTLYNEQFF. The full variable domain, rest sourced from reference TRBV7-9 and TRBJ2-1, is DTGVSQNPRHKITKRGQNVTFRCDPISEHNRLYWYRQTLGQGPEFLTYFQNEAQLEKSRLLSDRFSAERPKGSFSTLEIQRTEQGDSAMYLCASSPTATTLYNEQFFGPGTRLTVL.

The CDR3 bases are TGTGCCAGCAGTTTAGCGCCCGGGCAGCCCCAGCATTTT. It translates to CASSLAPGQPQHF. This rearrangement joins TRBV12-3 or TRBV12-4 to TRBJ1-5; D gene unclear. This CDR3 comprises 13 residues. Trimming removed 0 bases from V and 7 bases from J, with 7 bases in between.